Here is one TCR beta chain with its context. Sequenced by immunoSEQ multiplex PCR; TCRdb stores in-frame clones only, minus some. The table has about 77,000 clones, around 92% seen once. This sample was included in a study of control samples from healthy donors and cancer patients. The CDR3 sequence is 15 residues long. Losses at the gene ends were 2 bases for V and 0 bases for J; bases not matched to a gene: 2. Germline CDR1 is SGHVS and CDR2 is FQNEAQ. This clonotype was sampled from a woman in her fifties or sixties in good health. The V call is TRBV7-8, the J call TRBJ2-7; 9 positions match TRBD2. The sequencing input was blood. The DNA for the CDR3 is TGTGCCAGCAGCTTACTAGCGGGGAGCTCCTACGAGCAGTACTTC. Its translation: CASSLLAGSSYEQYF.